These 2 T cell receptor beta chains were sequenced from one sample in a study of T-cell reconstitution after alpha-beta-depleted transplantation in children listed by TCRdb under 2016. Libraries were made using PCR. The sample was run on an Illumina HiSeq 2500. TCR library preparation used molecular barcoding, with unique molecular identifiers applied to normalize quantification of the TCRbeta repertoire. TCRdb redid the processing of the public reads, applying fastp at Q25 and MiXCR, and retained in-frame beta chains. Every distinct CDR3 protein forms one entry, paired with its most common genes and DNA. Recorded for this sample are about 610,000 distinct CDR3 sequences; 8% to 11% of them occurred a single time. Together, the top ten hold roughly 4% of the sample. Sequenced here: PBMCs from the stem cell graft donor, sampled from the stem cell graft. The receptors were sampled from a human donor who donated a stem cell graft to a child with acute myeloid leukemia.

The rearrangement joins TRBV15 to TRBJ2-3, with 9 positions matching TRBD2. The junction had 12 bases not matched to a gene; V was cut back by 0 bases and J by 5 bases. The CDR3 has 18 residues. The germline gives CDR1 LNHNV, CDR2 YYDKDF (reference sequence). Here the CDR3 DNA reads TGTGCCACCAGCAGAGATAGTTTGGGGACTAGCTTTGGAGATACGCAGTATTTT. Translated: CATSRDSLGTSFGDTQYF. Full variable domain (missing parts from reference TRBV15 and TRBJ2-3): DAMVIQNPRYQVTQFGKPVTLSCSQTLNHNVMYWYQQKSSQAPKLLFHYYDKDFNNEADTPDNFQSRRPNTSFCFLDIRSPGLGDTAMYLCATSRDSLGTSFGDTQYFGPGTRLTVL.

The rearrangement links TRBV12-3 or TRBV12-4 to TRBJ2-7; TRBD1 matches at 9 bases. After removal of 4 bases from V and 4 bases from J, the junction contained 8 bases not matched to a gene. The CDR3 sequence is 15 residues long. The CDR3 region has the DNA TGTGCCAGCAGTTCTCAAACAGGGGGCGCATACGAGCAGTACTTC. It yields the protein CASSSQTGGAYEQYF.